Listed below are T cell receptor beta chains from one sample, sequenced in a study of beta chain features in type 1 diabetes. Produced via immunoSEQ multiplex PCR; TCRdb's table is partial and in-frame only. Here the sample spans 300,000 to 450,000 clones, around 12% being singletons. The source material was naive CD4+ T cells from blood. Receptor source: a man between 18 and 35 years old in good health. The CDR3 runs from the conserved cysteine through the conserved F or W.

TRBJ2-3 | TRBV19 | CAGDWDTQYF
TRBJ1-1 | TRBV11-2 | CASSLWTGRNTEAFF
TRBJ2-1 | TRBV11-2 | CASSPISGGPRQFF
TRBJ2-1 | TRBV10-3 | CAISDPGTRGWGEQFF
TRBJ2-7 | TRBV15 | CATSRDPSGINEQYF
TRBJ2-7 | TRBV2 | CASRRTLLYEQYF
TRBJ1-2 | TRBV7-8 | CASSTSQGFLPTGYGYTF
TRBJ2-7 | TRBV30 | CAWSGRTGGFYEQYF
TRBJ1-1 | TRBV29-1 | CSARRGNMNTEAFF
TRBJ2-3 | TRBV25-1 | CASGGTSGGTDTQYF
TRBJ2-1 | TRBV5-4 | CASSLGTGSSYNEQFF
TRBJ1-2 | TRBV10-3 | CAISGGNYGYTF
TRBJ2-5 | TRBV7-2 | CASSPTTGTETQYF
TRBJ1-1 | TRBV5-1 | CASSSGQGAITEAFF
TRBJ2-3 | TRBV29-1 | CSVEKTSGESTDTQYF
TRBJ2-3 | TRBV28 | CASTRGDARADTQYF
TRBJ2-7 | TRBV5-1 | CASNPLAGVSYEQYF
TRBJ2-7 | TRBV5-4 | CASSLFTGVEQYF
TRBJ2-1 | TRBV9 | CASSVQLTSNSYNEQFF
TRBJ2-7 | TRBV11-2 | CASSFLLAGGREQYF
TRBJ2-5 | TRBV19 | CASTINRDSETQYF
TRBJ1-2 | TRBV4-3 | CASSQEPTGVYGYTF
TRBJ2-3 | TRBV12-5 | CASGWGGLSTDTQYF
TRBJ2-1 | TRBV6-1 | CASITRGLYNEQFF
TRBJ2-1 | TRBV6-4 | CASSAEEQPYNEQFF
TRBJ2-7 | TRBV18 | CASSPRLRGSYEQYF
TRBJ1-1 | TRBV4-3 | CASSQGSDRPLTEAFF
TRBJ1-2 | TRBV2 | CASSQDRAYGYTF
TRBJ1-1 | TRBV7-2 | CASSMGGTEAFF
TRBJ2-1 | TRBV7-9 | CASSSGTSAISYNEQFF
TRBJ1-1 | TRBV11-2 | CASSSTGLMNTEAFF